The TCR beta chain described here comes from a study of cytomegalovirus exposure and HLA in healthy donors. Study results and limitations: A list of 164 TCR beta chains associated with cytomegalovirus was given.

13 Jbeta primers and 60 Vbeta primers were used for the PCR. Clones were sequenced by immunoSEQ multiplex PCR, and TCRdb holds only the in-frame ones, with some missing. The sample has approximately 150,000 clones, roughly 85% seen once; the top ten hold roughly 6%. Deletions cut 7 bases from V and 4 bases from J, with 10 bases between. The CDR3 has 13 amino acids. Germline V lookup: CDR1 SNHLY, CDR2 FYNNEI. As regards this clone: Its antigen is currently unknown.

The source material was PBMCs. The TCR comes from a man aged 40-49 years in good health and CMV-seropositive. The rearrangement links TRBV2 to TRBJ1-4; D not resolved. The CDR3 DNA sequence: TGTGCCAGCAAACCAGGCTTTAATGAAAAACTGTTTTTT. Protein sequence: CASKPGFNEKLFF.